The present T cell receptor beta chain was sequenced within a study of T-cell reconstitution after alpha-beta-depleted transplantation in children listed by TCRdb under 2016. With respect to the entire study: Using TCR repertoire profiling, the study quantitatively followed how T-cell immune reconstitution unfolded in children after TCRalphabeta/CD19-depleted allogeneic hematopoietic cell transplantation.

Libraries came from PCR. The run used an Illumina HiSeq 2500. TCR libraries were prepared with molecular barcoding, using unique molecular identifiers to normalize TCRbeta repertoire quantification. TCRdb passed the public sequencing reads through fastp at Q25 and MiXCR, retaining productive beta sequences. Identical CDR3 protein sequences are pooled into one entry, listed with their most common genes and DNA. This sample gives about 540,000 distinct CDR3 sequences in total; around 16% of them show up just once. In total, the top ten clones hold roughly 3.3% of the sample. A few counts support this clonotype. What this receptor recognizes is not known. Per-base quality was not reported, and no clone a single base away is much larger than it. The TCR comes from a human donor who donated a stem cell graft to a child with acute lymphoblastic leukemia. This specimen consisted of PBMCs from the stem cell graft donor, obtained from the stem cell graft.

The DNA is TGCAGTGCTAGAGAGACAGCGTTCGAAGCTTTCTTT. This translates into CSARETAFEAFF. The chain couples TRBV20-1 to TRBJ1-1, and possibly TRBD1, on 5 matching bases. CDR3 length: 12 amino acids, cysteine to phenylalanine. Just the 36-base CDR3 DNA is kept, in frame starting at base 1. The germline V gene (reference sequence) gives CDR1 as DFQATT and CDR2 as SNEGSKA. The germline ends are 10 bases apart after V is trimmed by 0 bases and J by 8 bases.